The entry below describes one T cell receptor (beta chain). What it binds is not known. Here immunoSEQ multiplex PCR was the method, and the copy in TCRdb shows in-frame clones only, minus some. The table records tens of thousands of clones, under 95% of them present only once. This entry comes from a study of Tregs in tolerant kidney transplant recipients. Recipients received nonmyeloablative bone marrow transplants from related graft donors, with transient mixed chimerism. Unstimulated Tregs (CD4+CD25+CD127-) and CD4+CD25- non-Tregs were sorted from PBMCs. General study findings and limits: Tregs expanded with activated donor B cells seemed most donor-specific.

Losses at the gene ends were 4 bases for V and 4 bases for J; bases not matched to a gene: 7. This CDR3 is 14 amino acids long. Per germline, CDR1 SGDLS and CDR2 YYNGEE. This clonotype originated in a human patient who received a combined kidney and bone marrow transplant. The T cells may come from the graft donor. This specimen was CD4+ T cells from blood (PBMCs), taken 12 months after the transplant. The genes are TRBV9 and TRBJ1-2; 7 nucleotides agree with TRBD1. DNA of the CDR3: TGTGCCAGCAGCTTCAGGGACAGATCCTATGGCTACACCTTC. Translation: CASSFRDRSYGYTF.